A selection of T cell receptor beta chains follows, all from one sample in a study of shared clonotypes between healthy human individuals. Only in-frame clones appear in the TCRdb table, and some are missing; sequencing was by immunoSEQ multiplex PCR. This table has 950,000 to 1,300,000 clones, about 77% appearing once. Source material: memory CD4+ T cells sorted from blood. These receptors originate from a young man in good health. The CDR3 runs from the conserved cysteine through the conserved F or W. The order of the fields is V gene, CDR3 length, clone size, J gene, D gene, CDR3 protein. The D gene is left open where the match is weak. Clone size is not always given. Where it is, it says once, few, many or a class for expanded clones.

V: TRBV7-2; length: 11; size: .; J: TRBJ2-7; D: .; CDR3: CASSDSSDQYF
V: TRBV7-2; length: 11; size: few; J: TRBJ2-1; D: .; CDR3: CASSPFGEQFF
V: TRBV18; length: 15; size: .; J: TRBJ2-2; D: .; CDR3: CASSPQVGTTGELFF
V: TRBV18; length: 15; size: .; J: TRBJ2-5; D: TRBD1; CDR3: CASSPPGQGGETQYF
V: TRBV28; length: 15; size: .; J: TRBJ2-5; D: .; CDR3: CASSFVGGRAETQYF
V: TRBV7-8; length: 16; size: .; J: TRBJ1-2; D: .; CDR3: CASNPEGGGWDYGYTF
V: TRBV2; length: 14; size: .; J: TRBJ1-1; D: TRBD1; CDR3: CASSDEGAGTEAFF
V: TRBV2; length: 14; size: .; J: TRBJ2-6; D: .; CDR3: CASSLGAGANVLTF
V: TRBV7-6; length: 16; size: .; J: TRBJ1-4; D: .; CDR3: CASSVLSSGANEKLFF
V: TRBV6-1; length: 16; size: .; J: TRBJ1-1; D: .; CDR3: CASSEEFGGMNTEAFF
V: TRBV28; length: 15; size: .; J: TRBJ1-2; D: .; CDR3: CASSFISGENYGYTF
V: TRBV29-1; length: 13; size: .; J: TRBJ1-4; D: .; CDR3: CSVESGRNEKLFF
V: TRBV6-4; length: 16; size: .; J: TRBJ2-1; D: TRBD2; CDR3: CASRALAGGSYNEQFF
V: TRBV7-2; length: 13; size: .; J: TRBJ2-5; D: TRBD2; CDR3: CASSFSGGETQYF
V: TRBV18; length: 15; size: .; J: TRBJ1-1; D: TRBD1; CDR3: CASSPGTGVNTEAFF
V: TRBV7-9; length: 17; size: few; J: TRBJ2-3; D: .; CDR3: CASITGSFRGPTDTQYF
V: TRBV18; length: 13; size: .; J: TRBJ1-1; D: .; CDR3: CASSGSSNTEAFF
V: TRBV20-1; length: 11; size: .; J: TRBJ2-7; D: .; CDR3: CSARQFYEQYF
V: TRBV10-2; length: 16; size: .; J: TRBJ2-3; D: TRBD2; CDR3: CASSEVASGSTDTQYF
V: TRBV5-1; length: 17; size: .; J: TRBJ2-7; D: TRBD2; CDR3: CASSWVLAGGDPYEQYF
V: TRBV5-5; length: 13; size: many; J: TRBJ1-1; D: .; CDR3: CASSLGAELEAFF
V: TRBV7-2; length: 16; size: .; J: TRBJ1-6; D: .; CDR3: CASSGGRSSYNSPLHF
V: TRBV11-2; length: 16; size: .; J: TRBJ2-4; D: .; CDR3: CASSLGSGLAKNIQYF
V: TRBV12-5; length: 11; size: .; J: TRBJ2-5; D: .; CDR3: CASGLGETQYF
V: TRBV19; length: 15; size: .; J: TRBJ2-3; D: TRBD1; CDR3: CASSRDSILTDTQYF
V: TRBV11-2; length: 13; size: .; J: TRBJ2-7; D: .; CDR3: CASSPGPSYEQYF
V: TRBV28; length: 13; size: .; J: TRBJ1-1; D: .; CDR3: CAGAPGPGAEAFF
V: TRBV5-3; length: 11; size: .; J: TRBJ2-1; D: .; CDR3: CARSSGAGEFF
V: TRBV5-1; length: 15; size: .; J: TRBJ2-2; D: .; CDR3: CASSRLQQPPGELFF
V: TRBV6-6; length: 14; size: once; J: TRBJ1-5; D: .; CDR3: CASSRYGSNQPQHF
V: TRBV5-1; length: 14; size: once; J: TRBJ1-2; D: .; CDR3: CASSLADSVYGYTF
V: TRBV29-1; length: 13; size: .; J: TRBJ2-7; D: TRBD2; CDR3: CSAKLAGPYEQYF
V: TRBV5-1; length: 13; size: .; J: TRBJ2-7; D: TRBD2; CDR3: CASSLSSGYEQYF
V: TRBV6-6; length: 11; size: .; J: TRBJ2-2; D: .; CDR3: CASSYIGELFF
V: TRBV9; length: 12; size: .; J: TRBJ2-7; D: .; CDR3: CASSPDSFEQYF
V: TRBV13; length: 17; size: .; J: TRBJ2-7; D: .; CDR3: CASSLGARQITSYEQYF
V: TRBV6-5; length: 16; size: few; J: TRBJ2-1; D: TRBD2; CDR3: CASSYLAGGLNNEQFF
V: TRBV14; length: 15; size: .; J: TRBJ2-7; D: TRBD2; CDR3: CASSLLAGVINEQYF
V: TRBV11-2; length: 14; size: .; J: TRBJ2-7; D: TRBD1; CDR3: CASSLEDRAYEQYF
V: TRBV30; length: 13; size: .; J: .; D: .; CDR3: CAWTLGGIGEQYF
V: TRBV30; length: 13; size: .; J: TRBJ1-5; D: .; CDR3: CAWSGGGGQPQHF
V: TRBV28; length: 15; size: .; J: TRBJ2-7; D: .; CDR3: CASSEPGQKLREQYF
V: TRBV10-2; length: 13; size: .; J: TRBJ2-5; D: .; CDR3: CASSEIAVETQYF
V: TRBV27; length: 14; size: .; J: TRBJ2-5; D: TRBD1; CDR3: CASSLSDRGETQYF
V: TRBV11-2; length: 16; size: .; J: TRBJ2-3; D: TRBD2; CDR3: CASSLLAGGYTDTQYF
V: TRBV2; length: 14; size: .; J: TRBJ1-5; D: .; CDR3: CASDRTEGNQPQHF
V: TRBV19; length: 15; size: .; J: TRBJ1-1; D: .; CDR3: CASSIRELMNTEAFF
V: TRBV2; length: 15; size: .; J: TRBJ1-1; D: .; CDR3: CASSRQLNMNTEAFF
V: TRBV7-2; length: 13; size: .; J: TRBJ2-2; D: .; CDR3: CASIDGVSGELFF
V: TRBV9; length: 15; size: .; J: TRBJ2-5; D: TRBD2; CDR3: CASSGAGGASETQYF
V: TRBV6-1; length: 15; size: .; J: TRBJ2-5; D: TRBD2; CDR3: CASKSGVVGQETQYF
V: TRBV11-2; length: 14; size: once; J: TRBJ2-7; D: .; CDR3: CASSLDGGSGEQYF
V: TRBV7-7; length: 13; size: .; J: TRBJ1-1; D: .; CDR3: CASSGVMNTEAFF
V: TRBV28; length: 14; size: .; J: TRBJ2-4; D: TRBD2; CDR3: CASSTSGPRFVQYF
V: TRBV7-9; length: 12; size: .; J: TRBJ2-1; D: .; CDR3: CASSSDVGEQFF
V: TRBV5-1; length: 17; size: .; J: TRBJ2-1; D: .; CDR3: CASSLAEATSSYNEQFF
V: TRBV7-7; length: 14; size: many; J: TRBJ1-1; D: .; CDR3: CASSPSPGNTEAFF
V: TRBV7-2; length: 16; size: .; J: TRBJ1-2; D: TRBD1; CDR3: CASSAWTGSSNYGYTF
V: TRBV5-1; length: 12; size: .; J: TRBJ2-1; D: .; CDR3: CASSFLDNEQFF
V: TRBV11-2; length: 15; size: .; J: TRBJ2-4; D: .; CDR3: CASSLGAIAKNIQYF